These T cell receptor beta chains were read from a single sample in a study of T cell responses to AZD1222 COVID-19 vaccine. Sequencing used immunoSEQ multiplex PCR; TCRdb keeps in-frame clones, though not all of them. This table has around 180,000 clones, about 90% appearing once. The sequencing used peripheral blood, collected on day 0 of AZD1222 vaccination. These receptors came from an adult in good health. Both conserved end residues are part of each CDR3. The D gene is left open where the match is weak. Only some rows state a clone size, as once, few, many or a class for expanded clones.

D gene,J gene,V gene,clone size,CDR3 protein,CDR3 DNA
TRBD1,TRBJ1-1,TRBV5-5,.,CASSGGTGPNTEAFF,TGTGCCAGCAGCGGGGGGACAGGACCGAACACTGAAGCTTTCTTT
.,TRBJ2-3,TRBV12-3/TRBV12-4,.,CASIKRLADTQYF,TGTGCCAGCATCAAACGACTAGCAGATACGCAGTATTTT
.,TRBJ2-1,TRBV30,few,CAWSVSHPNEQFF,TGTGCCTGGAGTGTAAGCCACCCTAATGAGCAGTTCTTC
.,TRBJ2-2,TRBV3-1/TRBV3-2,once,CASSQRGSGTSNTGELFF,TGTGCCAGCAGCCAAAGGGGTAGCGGAACTTCGAACACCGGGGAGCTGTTTTTT
TRBD1,TRBJ2-7,TRBV5-4,.,CASSPGQGWTYEQYF,TGTGCCAGCAGCCCTGGACAGGGGTGGACATACGAGCAGTACTTC
.,TRBJ1-5,TRBV2,.,CASSKQGWDQPQHF,TGTGCCAGCAGTAAACAGGGATGGGATCAGCCCCAGCATTTT
.,TRBJ2-7,TRBV12-3/TRBV12-4,.,CASSPQAYEQYF,TGTGCCAGCAGCCCCCAGGCCTACGAGCAGTACTTC
TRBD2,TRBJ2-7,TRBV15,once,CATSRGLAGSFSYEQYF,TGTGCCACCAGCCGGGGACTAGCGGGATCCTTCTCCTACGAGCAGTACTTC
TRBD1,TRBJ1-1,TRBV7-8,.,CASSSETGMGTEAFF,TGTGCCAGCAGCTCCGAGACAGGGATGGGTACTGAAGCTTTCTTT
.,TRBJ2-7,TRBV6-5,.,CASRKLVYHEQYF,TGTGCCAGCAGGAAACTAGTTTACCACGAGCAGTACTTC
.,TRBJ1-3,TRBV7-9,.,CASSSWQGKNSGNTIYF,TGTGCCAGCAGCTCTTGGCAGGGTAAAAACTCTGGAAACACCATATATTTT
.,TRBJ1-4,TRBV9,.,CASSVGVGEKLFF,TGTGCCAGCAGCGTAGGGGTTGGTGAAAAACTGTTTTTT
.,TRBJ1-1,TRBV7-9,.,CASYLMNTEAFF,TGTGCCAGCTACCTAATGAACACTGAAGCTTTCTTT
TRBD2,TRBJ2-1,TRBV3-1/TRBV3-2,.,CASSPLAGGSYNEQFF,TGTGCCAGCAGCCCCCTAGCGGGAGGCTCCTACAATGAGCAGTTCTTC
TRBD2,TRBJ2-1,TRBV5-1,.,CASSSRPEASGRRSQFF,TGCGCCAGCAGCTCACGGCCCGAGGCTAGCGGGAGACGATCACAGTTCTTC
.,TRBJ2-2,TRBV7-3,few,CASRDDRNTGELFF,TGTGCCAGCAGGGATGACAGGAACACCGGGGAGCTGTTTTTT
.,TRBJ1-2,TRBV4-1,.,CASSQETVYGYTF,TGCGCCAGCAGCCAAGAGACAGTTTATGGCTACACCTTC
.,TRBJ1-5,TRBV6-5,.,CASSEGRESNQPQHF,TGTGCCAGCAGCGAGGGACGGGAGAGCAATCAGCCCCAGCATTTT
.,TRBJ2-3,TRBV7-2,.,CASSAGTVVF,TGTGCCAGCAGCGCCGGGACCGTCGTTTTT
.,TRBJ2-1,TRBV19,.,CASRGTSSYNEQFF,TGTGCCAGTCGCGGGACCAGCTCCTACAATGAGCAGTTCTTC
TRBD1,TRBJ1-3,TRBV19,.,CASGDRASGNTIYF,TGTGCCAGTGGAGACAGGGCGTCGGGAAACACCATATATTTT
.,TRBJ1-6,TRBV5-1,.,CASSRQPISSYNSPLHF,TGCGCCAGCAGCCGACAACCGATTAGCTCCTATAATTCACCCCTCCACTTT
.,TRBJ1-4,TRBV4-2,.,CASSQDNTGAYEKLFF,TGTGCCAGCAGCCAAGATAACACCGGGGCCTACGAAAAACTGTTTTTT
TRBD1,TRBJ1-2,TRBV28,.,CASSFAGTGGRNYGYTF,TGTGCCAGCAGTTTCGCAGGGACAGGGGGCCGTAACTATGGCTACACCTTC
.,TRBJ1-2,TRBV28,.,CASSLGGQVEGYTF,TGTGCCAGCAGTTTAGGGGGCCAGGTAGAAGGCTACACCTTC